A selection of T cell receptor beta chains follows, all from one sample in a study of cytomegalovirus exposure and HLA in healthy donors. Sequencing used immunoSEQ multiplex PCR; TCRdb keeps in-frame clones, though not all of them. This table holds fewer than 150,000 clones, over 50% found once. Sequences were obtained from PBMCs. The receptors come from a human donor in good health. Each CDR3 is given with its conserved first and last residue. Each record gives: J gene, D gene, clone size, V gene, CDR3 DNA, CDR3 protein. The D gene is left open where the match is weak. Clone sizes are given selectively: once, few, many, or a class where the clone is expanded.

TRBJ1-1	.	.	TRBV27	TGTGCCAGCAGACCAACGGTTTTGAACACTGAAGCTTTCTTT	CASRPTVLNTEAFF
TRBJ1-2	.	few	TRBV4-1	TGCGCCAGCAGCCAAGTCCGGGGGGCAAACTATGGCTACACCTTC	CASSQVRGANYGYTF
TRBJ2-1	.	few	TRBV5-4	TGTGCCAGCAGCTTGACCGGGAGAGGAAGGGTAAATGAGCAGTTCTTC	CASSLTGRGRVNEQFF
TRBJ2-1	.	.	TRBV7-3	TGTGCCAGCAGCCGGGGTGGTGCGCGGAGCTCCTACAATGAGCAGTTCTTC	CASSRGGARSSYNEQFF
TRBJ2-3	.	.	TRBV2	TGTGCCAGCAGTAGGGAGTGGGAGACAGATACGCAGTATTTT	CASSREWETDTQYF
TRBJ2-5	TRBD1	.	TRBV5-5	TGTGCCAGCAGCGGGACAGGTTATCAAGAGACCCAGTACTTC	CASSGTGYQETQYF
TRBJ2-5	.	.	TRBV7-9	TGTGCCAGCAGCTTGGATTGGAGAGAGACCCAGTACTTC	CASSLDWRETQYF
TRBJ2-5	.	few	TRBV19	TGTGCCAGTACATCCACTAGAGGAGAGACCCAGTACTTC	CASTSTRGETQYF
TRBJ1-1	.	.	TRBV2	TGTGCCAGCGTGTTTGGGGGGTACACTGAAGCTTTCTTT	CASVFGGYTEAFF
TRBJ2-3	.	.	TRBV7-3	TGTGCCAGCAGCCCGAGCGGCAGCACAGATACGCAGTATTTT	CASSPSGSTDTQYF
TRBJ2-1	.	.	TRBV19	TGTGCCAGTAGTATGGGGCAGGGGGGCTACAATGAGCAGTTCTTC	CASSMGQGGYNEQFF
TRBJ2-2	.	.	TRBV4-1	TGCGCCAGCAGCCAAAGGTCTTTAGTCGGAGGGACCGGGGAGCTGTTTTTT	CASSQRSLVGGTGELFF
TRBJ2-3	TRBD2	.	TRBV6-1	TGTGCCAGCAGTCGACCGGGACTAGCGGGGCCTACGCAGTATTTT	CASSRPGLAGPTQYF
TRBJ1-2	TRBD1	.	TRBV28	TGTGCCAGCAGTTTATGGACAGGGGGTGGCTACACCTTC	CASSLWTGGGYTF
TRBJ1-3	TRBD1	few	TRBV5-4	TGTGCCAGCAGCTCCGACAGGGGGCCTGGAAACACCATATATTTT	CASSSDRGPGNTIYF
TRBJ2-3	TRBD2	.	TRBV4-3	TGCGCCAGCAGCCAAGTTTTCGGCGGGAGCGCGGAAGATACGCAGTATTTT	CASSQVFGGSAEDTQYF
TRBJ2-3	TRBD1	few	TRBV29-1	TGCAGCCGCAACGGACAGGGTAACACAGATACGCAGTATTTT	CSRNGQGNTDTQYF
TRBJ1-5	.	.	TRBV6-1	TGTGCCAGCAGTGAAATCGTGAGGCCCCAGCATTTT	CASSEIVRPQHF
TRBJ2-5	.	.	TRBV4-3	TGCGCCAGCAGCCACCACCCGGGGCAGGGGGGAGGGACCCAGTACTTC	CASSHHPGQGGGTQYF
TRBJ2-7	TRBD2	.	TRBV18	TGTGCCAGCTCTTATACTAGCGGGCAGTACGAGCAGTACTTC	CASSYTSGQYEQYF
TRBJ2-3	TRBD1	.	TRBV29-1	TGCAGCGTTGAACCCTCCAGGGGGCCAGATACGCAGTATTTT	CSVEPSRGPDTQYF
TRBJ2-3	.	few	TRBV7-6	TGTGCCAGCAGCGGATATCGGGGGGATACGCAGTATTTT	CASSGYRGDTQYF
TRBJ2-3	TRBD2	.	TRBV6-6	TGTGCCAGCAGTTATAGGGAGGGGCTCACAGATACGCAGTATTTT	CASSYREGLTDTQYF
TRBJ2-5	.	.	TRBV7-2	TGTGCCAGCTGCCCCCAGGTCGGATACCAAGAGACCCAGTACTTC	CASCPQVGYQETQYF
TRBJ2-3	TRBD2	.	TRBV28	TGTGCCAGCAGTTCCCCGAGACTAGCGGGAGGTCTAGCAACAGATACGCAGTATTTT	CASSSPRLAGGLATDTQYF
TRBJ2-1	.	.	TRBV28	TGTGCCAGCAGTCTAAGGGTATCGGGGAGAATCGACAATGAGCAGTTCTTC	CASSLRVSGRIDNEQFF
TRBJ1-1	.	few	TRBV11-2	TGTGCCAGCAGCTTAGTAGGGGGGAACACTGAAGCTTTCTTT	CASSLVGGNTEAFF
TRBJ2-7	.	.	TRBV5-1	TGCGCCAGCAGCTTGGCCGACAGACTCTACGAGCAGTACTTC	CASSLADRLYEQYF
TRBJ2-7	TRBD1	.	TRBV7-2	TGTGCCAGCAGTCGACAGGGGGAAAAGTACGAGCAGTACTTC	CASSRQGEKYEQYF
TRBJ2-7	.	.	TRBV4-1	TGCGCCAGCAGCCAAGCCTGGCAGGGAACCTACGAGCAGTACTTC	CASSQAWQGTYEQYF
TRBJ2-7	.	.	TRBV18	TGTGCCAGCTCACCAGGGGCCGGACAGTCCTACGAGCAGTACTTC	CASSPGAGQSYEQYF
TRBJ2-3	TRBD2	.	TRBV19	TGTGCCAGTAAGGCGGGAGGAGACTTAGATACGCAGTATTTT	CASKAGGDLDTQYF
TRBJ2-2	.	.	TRBV19	TGTGCCAGTAGTATCTCGTCGAACACCGGGGAGCTGTTTTTT	CASSISSNTGELFF
TRBJ2-5	.	once	TRBV28	TGTGCCAGCAGCGCGGAGACCCAGTACTTC	CASSAETQYF
TRBJ1-3	.	.	TRBV19	TGTGCCAGTAGTATTGCGGACAGTGGAAACACCATATATTTT	CASSIADSGNTIYF
TRBJ2-3	TRBD2	.	TRBV5-1	TGCGCCAGCAGTTTGGAGGGACTACTATACACAGATACGCAGTATTTT	CASSLEGLLYTDTQYF
TRBJ2-7	.	.	TRBV27	TGTGCCAGCAGTTCCAGGATAATCGGGACAACCTACGAGCAGTACTTC	CASSSRIIGTTYEQYF
TRBJ2-3	TRBD1	.	TRBV10-1	TGCGCCAGCAGTCATGGACAGGGGGTTACAGATACGCAGTATTTT	CASSHGQGVTDTQYF
TRBJ2-1	.	.	TRBV5-4	TGTGCCAGCAGCTTGGGTCCGGGAGTCTCCTACAATGAGCAGTTCTTC	CASSLGPGVSYNEQFF
TRBJ1-1	.	.	TRBV18	TGTGCCAGCTCACCACCGGGGGGGCCGAACACTGAAGCTTTCTTT	CASSPPGGPNTEAFF